This T cell receptor beta chain was retrieved from a study of blood T cell repertoires in COVID-19. In the study overall: Some COVID-19 samples were acute and others convalescent; all came from the United States, Italy and Spain.

About this clone itself: At the DNA level, this CDR3 is encoded by other sequences in the same sample as well.

The authors' processing: Quantification of nucleated cells was approximated via reference gene primer amplification. Produced via immunoSEQ multiplex PCR; TCRdb's table is partial and in-frame only. D and trimming come from the DNA, and the V and J calls and clone size come from that table. The sample has 380,000 or so clones, about 89% seen once. The TCR originated in a man aged 35-49 years with acute or convalescent COVID-19. Sequencing used peripheral blood.

The CDR3, as DNA: TGTGCCTGGAGCCCCGGACAGGGGAATCAGCCCCAGCATTTT. It is translated as CAWSPGQGNQPQHF. The chain uses TRBV30 and TRBJ1-5; 9 bases line up with TRBD1. Germline V gene sequence: CDR1 GTSNPN, CDR2 SVGIG (reference sequence). The V and J ends lost 3 bases and 4 bases, in that order; junction bases with no gene match: 4. The CDR3 is made up of 14 amino acids.